Listed here are 20 T cell receptor beta chains from one sample, sequenced in a study of control samples from healthy donors and cancer patients. Sequencing was performed with immunoSEQ multiplex PCR; in TCRdb, only in-frame clones are kept and a portion is missing. The repertoire holds some 200,000 clones, with roughly 93% as singletons. Sequenced: blood. The receptors shown here come from a man aged 18 to 30 in good health.

The rearrangement joins TRBV2 to TRBJ2-5, with D possibly TRBD1 on 5 matching bases. The germline gives CDR1 SNHLY, CDR2 FYNNEI. The CDR3 has 15 amino acids. Trimming cost V 2 bases and J 2 bases, with 12 bases left between them. The CDR3 reads CASSEIPTAQETQYF. The CDR3 DNA sequence: TGTGCCAGCAGTGAAATTCCGACAGCTCAAGAGACCCAGTACTTC. Filled out from reference TRBV2 and TRBJ2-5, the complete variable domain reads EPEVTQTPSHQVTQMGQEVILRCVPISNHLYFYWYRQILGQKVEFLVSFYNNEISEKSEIFDDQFSVERPDGSNFTLKIRSTKLEDSAMYFCASSEIPTAQETQYFGPGTRLLVL.

This chain joins TRBV12-3 or TRBV12-4 and TRBJ1-2; no clear D gene. Trimming cost V 7 bases and J 4 bases, with 7 bases left between them. The CDR3 spans 11 residues. The CDR3 reads CASTRGYGYTF. DNA of the CDR3: TGTGCCAGCACCCGAGGCTATGGCTACACCTTC.

The chain links TRBV9 to TRBJ2-7, with D possibly TRBD1 on 6 matching bases. Between the trimmed V and J ends, which lost 0 bases and 0 bases, there was a span of 16 bases. This CDR3 spans 17 amino acids. Germline CDR1 and CDR2: SGDLS and YYNGEE. CDR3 coding DNA: TGTGCCAGCAGCGTAGGAGCAGGGCAGGGGAGCTCCTACGAGCAGTACTTC. Amino acid sequence: CASSVGAGQGSSYEQYF.

The chain has TRBV11-3 and TRBJ1-6, with 9 bases lining up with TRBD1. CDR3 length equals 14 residues. Germline lookup yields CDR1 SGHNT and CDR2 YENEEA. J gave up 5 bases and V 5 bases, and 1 base lay outside the gene matches. CDR3 sequence (DNA): TGTGCCAGCAGCAGACAGGGGGATAATTCACCCCTCCACTTT. Translating it yields CASSRQGDNSPLHF.

The V and J genes are TRBV5-6 and TRBJ1-1; weak D call: TRBD1 (5 bases). The CDR3 spans 13 residues. Trimming removed 4 bases at V and 1 base at J, with 8 bases between. Germline lookup yields CDR1 SGHDT and CDR2 YYEEEE. The CDR3 DNA is TGTGCCAGCAGCCTCGGGGGGAACACTGAAGCTTTCTTT. This gives the protein CASSLGGNTEAFF.

CDR3 loop: CASSAGQTGTDTQYF. The CDR3, as DNA: TGCGCCAGCAGCGCTGGACAGACTGGCACAGATACGCAGTATTTT. V gene TRBV5-1 combines with J gene TRBJ2-3; perhaps TRBD1 as D (6 bases). This CDR3 contains 15 residues. V was shortened by 4 bases and J by 1 base, with 13 bases between the two germline ends. Germline V gene lookup returns CDR1 SGHRS and CDR2 YFSETQ.

This chain links TRBV25-1 with TRBJ2-7; the D gene is possibly TRBD1 (5 bases). Trimming took 4 bases from V and 2 from J, leaving 9 bases between them. Germline loops: CDR1 MGHDK, CDR2 SYGVNS. The CDR3 contains 13 residues. The CDR3 DNA reads TGTGCCAGCAGTGTTCAGGGAACCTACGAGCAGTACTTC. This gives the protein CASSVQGTYEQYF.

The chain couples TRBV7-3 to TRBJ1-5; D gene unclear. The germline gives CDR1 SGHTA, CDR2 FQGTGA. V lost 6 bases and J lost 4, with 10 bases in between. The CDR3 is made up of 13 amino acids. CDR3 nucleotides: TGTGCCAGCAGTCGGGCCAATAATCAGCCCCAGCATTTT. Translation: CASSRANNQPQHF.

V and J are TRBV18 and TRBJ1-4; a weak D match, TRBD1 (6 bases). V dropped 3 bases and J dropped 4 bases, with 12 bases sitting between them. Germline V CDR1 and CDR2: KGHSH, LQKENI. This CDR3 contains 15 residues. The DNA of the CDR3 is TGTGCCAGCTCACCGAGGACAGCTTATAATGAAAAACTGTTTTTT. It codes for CASSPRTAYNEKLFF.

V is TRBV30 and J is TRBJ2-7; 8 positions agree with TRBD2. The CDR3 sequence is 15 residues long. V lost 0 bases and J lost 4; bases outside the gene matches: 8. From germline, CDR1 is GTSNPN and CDR2 SVGIG (reference sequence). CDR3 sequence reads: CAWSVEERGPYEQYF. As DNA, the CDR3 is TGTGCCTGGAGTGTAGAGGAGCGGGGGCCTTACGAGCAGTACTTC.

This sequence joins TRBV2 and TRBJ2-3, with a tentative D call TRBD2 (5 bases). Trimming shortened V by 7 bases and J by 4 bases, and 12 bases separated the two germline ends. The CDR3 totals 13 residues. Per the germline V gene, CDR1 is SNHLY and CDR2 is FYNNEI. The CDR3 DNA is TGTGCCAGCAAACCCGACGGGGCAGATACGCAGTATTTT. Translating gives CASKPDGADTQYF.

The chain couples TRBV18 to TRBJ2-3; 7 bases are shared with TRBD2. Germline CDR1 KGHSH, CDR2 LQKENI. CDR3 length: 14 residues. With V trimmed by 2 bases and J by 6 bases, 5 bases remained unmatched. The CDR3 spells CASSPSRGVDTQYF. DNA of the CDR3: TGTGCCAGCTCACCAAGCCGGGGGGTTGATACGCAGTATTTT. The full variable domain, rest sourced from reference TRBV18 and TRBJ2-3, is NAGVMQNPRHLVRRRGQEARLRCSPMKGHSHVYWYRQLPEEGLKFMVYLQKENIIDESGMPKERFSAEFPKEGPSILRIQQVVRGDSAAYFCASSPSRGVDTQYFGPGTRLTVL.

This clone was recorded only once. The V call is TRBV24-1, the J call TRBJ1-4; D is possibly TRBD1 (6 bases). The CDR3 is 17 amino acids. CDR1 is KGHDR and CDR2 is SFDVKD in the germline V gene. V was pared by 4 bases and J by 5 bases, with 19 bases between. CDR3 DNA sequence: TGTGCCACCAGTGACTCCCTCCCCGGACAGCGGAATGAAAAACTGTTTTTT. Protein: CATSDSLPGQRNEKLFF.

The J gene is TRBJ1-4, the V gene TRBV25-1; possibly TRBD1 for D (6 bases). This CDR3 has 14 amino acids. The V gene lost 5 bases and the J gene lost 8 bases, with 15 bases spanning the gap. Per germline, CDR1 MGHDK and CDR2 SYGVNS. CDR3: CASSPGQGREKLFF. DNA of the CDR3: TGTGCCAGCAGTCCAGGGCAGGGGAGGGAAAAACTGTTTTTT.

The V and J genes are TRBV13 and TRBJ1-5; D is unclear. The CDR3 is 13 amino acids. CDR1 is PRHDT and CDR2 is FYEKMQ in the germline V gene (reference sequence). With 3 bases removed from V and 6 bases from J, the gap between germline ends came to 9 bases. CDR3 loop: CASSFKPGQPQHF. The CDR3 DNA sequence: TGTGCCAGCAGCTTTAAGCCTGGTCAGCCCCAGCATTTT.

The chain recombines TRBV2 with TRBJ2-7; no reliable D call. The CDR3 totals 13 residues. CDR1 is SNHLY, CDR2 FYNNEI, per germline. Trimming stripped 2 bases from V and 7 bases from J, with 12 bases between. CDR3 nucleotides: TGTGCCAGCAGTGAATCTGTGTACTATGAGCAGTACTTC. It specifies CASSESVYYEQYF.

The chain has TRBV7-2 and TRBJ2-1, with 10 positions matching TRBD2. V shed 4 bases, J shed 7 bases, and the junction held 13 bases outside the gene matches. CDR3 size: 17 residues. Per the germline V gene, CDR1 is SGHTA and CDR2 is FQGNSA. The CDR3 region is CASSYASGGASLNEQFF. The CDR3 DNA sequence: TGTGCCAGCAGCTATGCAAGCGGGGGGGCCAGTTTGAATGAGCAGTTCTTC.

The chain joins TRBV2 to TRBJ1-3; no firm D call. V was cut by 5 bases and J by 0 bases, with 8 bases left in between. This CDR3 region has 14 residues. The V gene's germline CDR1 is SNHLY and CDR2 FYNNEI. The CDR3 DNA reads as TGTGCCAGCAGTCGAGAGAGCTCTGGAAACACCATATATTTT. Amino acid sequence: CASSRESSGNTIYF.

The rearrangement links TRBV18 to TRBJ1-3; tentative D call: TRBD1 (6 bases). Between the trimmed V and J ends, which lost 4 bases and 0 bases, there was a span of 13 bases. CDR3 size: 16 residues. Germline CDR1 and CDR2: KGHSH and LQKENI. CDR3 nucleotides: TGTGCCAGCTCACAAAACAGGGATATCTCTGGAAACACCATATATTTT. Amino acid sequence: CASSQNRDISGNTIYF. Full variable domain (remainder filled in from reference TRBV18 and TRBJ1-3): NAGVMQNPRHLVRRRGQEARLRCSPMKGHSHVYWYRQLPEEGLKFMVYLQKENIIDESGMPKERFSAEFPKEGPSILRIQQVVRGDSAAYFCASSQNRDISGNTIYFGEGSWLTVV.

The chain joins TRBV5-6 to TRBJ2-7; TRBD2 matches at 7 bases. This CDR3 comprises 19 residues. The germline V gene has CDR1 SGHDT and CDR2 YYEEEE. Trimming cost V 4 bases and J 6 bases; bases outside gene matches: 25. The CDR3: CASSLGAGVADLNLGEQYF. CDR3 in DNA: TGTGCCAGCAGCCTAGGGGCGGGGGTCGCGGACCTCAACCTGGGCGAGCAGTACTTC.